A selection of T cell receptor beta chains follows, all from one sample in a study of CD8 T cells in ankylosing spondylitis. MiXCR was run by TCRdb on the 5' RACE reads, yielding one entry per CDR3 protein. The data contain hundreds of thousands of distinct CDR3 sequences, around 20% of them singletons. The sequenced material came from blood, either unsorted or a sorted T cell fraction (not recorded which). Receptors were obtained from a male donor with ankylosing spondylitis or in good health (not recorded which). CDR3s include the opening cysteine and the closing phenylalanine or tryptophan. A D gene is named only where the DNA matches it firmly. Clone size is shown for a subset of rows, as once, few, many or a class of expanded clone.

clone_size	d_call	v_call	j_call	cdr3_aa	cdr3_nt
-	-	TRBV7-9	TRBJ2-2	CASSLIPSAGGELFF	TGTGCCAGCAGCTTAATCCCAAGCGCGGGCGGGGAGCTGTTTTTT
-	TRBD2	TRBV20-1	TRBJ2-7	CSARSSGGARYEQYF	TGCAGTGCTAGAAGTAGCGGGGGGGCTCGTTACGAGCAGTACTTC
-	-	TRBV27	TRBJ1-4	CASSPRVGWGEKLFF	TGTGCCAGCAGTCCCCGTGTGGGCTGGGGCGAAAAACTGTTTTTT
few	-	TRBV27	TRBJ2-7	CASSLSDTGNEQYF	TGTGCCAGCAGTTTATCGGATACCGGGAACGAGCAGTACTTC
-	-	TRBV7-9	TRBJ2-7	CASSSGGINEQYF	TGTGCCAGCAGCTCCGGGGGAATCAACGAGCAGTACTTC
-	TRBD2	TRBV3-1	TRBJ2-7	CASSPGTSGYYEQYF	TGTGCCAGCAGCCCCGGGACTAGCGGCTACTACGAGCAGTACTTC
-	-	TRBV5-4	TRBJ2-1	CASSPDRDYNEQFF	TGTGCCAGCAGCCCCGACAGAGACTACAATGAGCAGTTCTTC
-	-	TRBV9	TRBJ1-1	CASSPSGGPNTEAFF	TGTGCCAGCAGCCCCTCGGGAGGACCGAACACTGAAGCTTTCTTT
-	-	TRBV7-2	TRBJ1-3	CASSPWGGLDTIYF	TGTGCCAGCAGCCCCTGGGGCGGATTGGACACCATATATTTT
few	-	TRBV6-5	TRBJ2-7	CASSSNRLIYEQYF	TGTGCCAGCAGTTCCAACAGGTTAATCTACGAGCAGTACTTC
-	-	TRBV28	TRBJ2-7	CASSTQGLSYEQYF	TGTGCCAGCAGCACTCAGGGGCTATCCTACGAGCAGTACTTC
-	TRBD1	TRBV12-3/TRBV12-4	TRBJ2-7	CASSPGQDPYEQYF	TGTGCCAGCAGTCCGGGACAGGACCCCTACGAGCAGTACTTC
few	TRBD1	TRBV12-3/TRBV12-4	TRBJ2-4	CASSFLGQRPHF	TGTGCCAGCAGTTTTTTGGGACAGAGGCCCCACTTC
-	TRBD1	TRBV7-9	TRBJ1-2	CASSHPTGGSGYTF	TGTGCCAGCAGCCACCCCACAGGGGGCAGCGGCTACACCTTC
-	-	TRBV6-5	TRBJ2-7	CASSHRKTYEQYF	TGTGCCAGCAGTCACAGAAAGACTTACGAGCAGTACTTC
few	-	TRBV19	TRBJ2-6	CASRVRQLTSGANVLTF	TGTGCCAGTAGGGTCCGGCAGCTCACCTCTGGGGCCAACGTCCTGACTTTC
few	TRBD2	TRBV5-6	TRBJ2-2	CASSLQAGGNTGELFF	TGTGCCAGCAGCTTACAAGCGGGGGGTAACACCGGGGAGCTGTTTTTT
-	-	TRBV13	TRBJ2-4	CASSHQELAKNIQYF	TGTGCCAGCAGCCACCAGGAGTTAGCCAAAAACATTCAGTACTTC
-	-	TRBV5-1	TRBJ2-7	CASSYGVAGSYEQYF	TGCGCCAGCAGCTATGGGGTGGCAGGCTCCTACGAGCAGTACTTC
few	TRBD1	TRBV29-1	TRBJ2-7	CSVTGTGLGFYEQYF	TGCAGCGTCACCGGGACAGGGTTAGGTTTCTACGAGCAGTACTTC
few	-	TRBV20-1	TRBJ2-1	CSARVRDNAYNEQFF	TGCAGTGCTAGAGTTCGGGACAACGCCTACAATGAGCAGTTCTTC